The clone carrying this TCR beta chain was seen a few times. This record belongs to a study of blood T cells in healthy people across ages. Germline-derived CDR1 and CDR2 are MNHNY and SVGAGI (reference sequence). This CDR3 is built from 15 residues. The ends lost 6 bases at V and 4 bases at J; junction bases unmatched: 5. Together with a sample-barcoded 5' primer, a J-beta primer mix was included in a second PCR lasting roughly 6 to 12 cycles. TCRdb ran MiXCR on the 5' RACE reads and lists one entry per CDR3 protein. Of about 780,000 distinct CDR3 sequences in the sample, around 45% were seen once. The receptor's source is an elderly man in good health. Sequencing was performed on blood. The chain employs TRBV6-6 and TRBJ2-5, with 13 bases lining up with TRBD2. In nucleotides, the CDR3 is TGTGCCAGCAGAACTAGCGGGAGGGGTGGAGAGACCCAGTACTTC. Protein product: CASRTSGRGGETQYF.